What follows is one T cell receptor beta chain and its context. Its target is unknown. The CDR3 is made up of 16 amino acids. Germline CDR1 SGHNT, CDR2 YYREEE (reference sequence). The V end lost 3 bases, the J end lost 4 bases, and 17 bases lay between the germline ends. These data come from a study of CD8 T cells in Susac syndrome. Findings and caveats of the study: The study's TCR sequencing and HLA analysis covered a relatively small number of individuals, and the study acknowledged this.

The patients who served as multiple sclerosis controls were treatment-naive and had stable or active relapsing-remitting disease that fulfilled the revised McDonald criteria. Negative isolation yielded the CD8+ and CD4+ T cells, while FACS enriched the TEMRA cells. Random hexamers served to reverse transcribe about 0.45 to 1 ug RNA. An immunoSEQ multiplex PCR amplified TCR beta CDR3 over 54 Vbeta and 13 Jbeta. TCRdb reprocessed the immunoSEQ multiplex PCR reads via MiXCR and lists one record per CDR3 protein. The profile shows approximately 230,000 distinct CDR3 sequences, 93% of them singletons. The rearrangement joins TRBV5-4 to TRBJ1-3; maybe TRBD1 (5 bases). The sequenced sample was CD4+ T cells from PBMCs. This TCR was recovered from a human donor with multiple sclerosis. CDR3: CASSSGPKLRGNTIYF. The CDR3 DNA follows: TGTGCCAGCAGCTCGGGACCAAAGCTAAGGGGAAACACCATATATTTT.